These 3 T cell receptor beta chains were sequenced from one sample in a study of cytomegalovirus exposure and HLA in healthy donors. TCRdb keeps only in-frame clones here, not all; method: immunoSEQ multiplex PCR. In the table there are 100,000 to 150,000 clones, over 90% of which are singletons. Sequencing used PBMCs. The receptors derive from a woman aged 18-35 years in good health and CMV-seronegative.

This clone was counted once. The genes are TRBV6-6 and TRBJ1-3, with 8 bases matching TRBD1. Germline V lookup: CDR1 MNHNY, CDR2 SVGAGI (reference sequence). This CDR3 comprises 14 residues. Germline trimming cut 3 bases from V and 8 bases from J; bases unmatched to any gene: 6. This CDR3 reads CASSYGDRQYTIYF. CDR3 nucleotide sequence: TGTGCCAGCAGTTATGGGGACAGGCAGTACACCATATATTTT.

V is TRBV5-4 and J is TRBJ2-7; TRBD2 is a possible D gene (5 bases). This CDR3 contains 12 residues. Trimming pared 4 bases from V and 7 bases from J, leaving 12 bases between. Germline-derived CDR1 and CDR2 are SGHNT and YYREEE (reference sequence). The CDR3 nucleotides are TGTGCCAGCAGCACGGGCCGGGAAGAGCAGTACTTC. This translates into CASSTGREEQYF.

The rearrangement links TRBV27 to TRBJ2-3, with D possibly matching TRBD2 (5 bases). Germline V gene lookup returns CDR1 MNHEY and CDR2 SMNVEV (reference sequence). V was pared by 2 bases and J by 4 bases, with 10 bases between. This CDR3 spans 14 amino acids. CDR3 sequence: CASSLALAPDTQYF. Here the CDR3 DNA reads TGTGCCAGCAGTTTAGCGCTAGCTCCAGATACGCAGTATTTT.